This record looks at one T cell receptor (beta chain) sequence and its context. The germline V and J ends were trimmed by 2 bases and 4 bases, with 11 bases remaining between them. CDR1 and CDR2 (germline): LNHNV, YYDKDF (reference sequence). There are 14 residues in the CDR3. Sequencing was performed with immunoSEQ multiplex PCR; in TCRdb, only in-frame clones are kept and a portion is missing. Here the sample spans 150,000 to 170,000 clones, roughly 80% being singletons. These data come from a study of blood T cell repertoires in COVID-19. The chain couples TRBV15 to TRBJ1-2; D gene unclear. The source is an older woman with acute or convalescent COVID-19. Sample: peripheral blood. The CDR3 DNA sequence: TGTGCCACCAGCAGATATACTAGACCCTATGGCTACACCTTC. Amino acid sequence: CATSRYTRPYGYTF.